The sequence of this T cell receptor (beta chain) was determined in a study of T cells in Graves' hyperthyroidism and ophthalmopathy. Study-level findings and limits: For ophthalmopathy, model prediction preceded onset by a median approximately 6 months.

In making diagnoses, clinical symptoms, serum thyroxine and TRAb, thyroid ultrasound and orbital computed tomography were all used. This CDR3 has 13 amino acids. With 8 bases removed from V and 7 bases from J, the gap between germline ends came to 18 bases. From germline, CDR1 is ENHRY and CDR2 SYGVKD. The investigators amplified TCR beta CDR3 regions from RNA transcripts. Initially, a first-round RT-PCR of the TCR CDR3 employed the HTBI primer set. One entry per CDR3 protein results from TCRdb running MiXCR on the multiplex PCR reads. The sample holds 500,000 to 800,000 distinct CDR3 sequences; about 45% are singletons and the top ten take approximately 7.2%. This clonotype was seen repeatedly, ten times or more. Its specificity is unknown.

The rearrangement joins TRBV10-3 to TRBJ2-7; tentatively, D is TRBD1 (6 bases). This sequence was found in an adult man with Graves' disease, either hyperthyroidism or ophthalmopathy (not recorded which). The specimen was peripheral blood or thyroid tissue (not recorded which). Here the CDR3 DNA reads TGTGCCATCGGGTGGGCCCAGGGGTTGGAGCAGTACTTC. As protein: CAIGWAQGLEQYF.